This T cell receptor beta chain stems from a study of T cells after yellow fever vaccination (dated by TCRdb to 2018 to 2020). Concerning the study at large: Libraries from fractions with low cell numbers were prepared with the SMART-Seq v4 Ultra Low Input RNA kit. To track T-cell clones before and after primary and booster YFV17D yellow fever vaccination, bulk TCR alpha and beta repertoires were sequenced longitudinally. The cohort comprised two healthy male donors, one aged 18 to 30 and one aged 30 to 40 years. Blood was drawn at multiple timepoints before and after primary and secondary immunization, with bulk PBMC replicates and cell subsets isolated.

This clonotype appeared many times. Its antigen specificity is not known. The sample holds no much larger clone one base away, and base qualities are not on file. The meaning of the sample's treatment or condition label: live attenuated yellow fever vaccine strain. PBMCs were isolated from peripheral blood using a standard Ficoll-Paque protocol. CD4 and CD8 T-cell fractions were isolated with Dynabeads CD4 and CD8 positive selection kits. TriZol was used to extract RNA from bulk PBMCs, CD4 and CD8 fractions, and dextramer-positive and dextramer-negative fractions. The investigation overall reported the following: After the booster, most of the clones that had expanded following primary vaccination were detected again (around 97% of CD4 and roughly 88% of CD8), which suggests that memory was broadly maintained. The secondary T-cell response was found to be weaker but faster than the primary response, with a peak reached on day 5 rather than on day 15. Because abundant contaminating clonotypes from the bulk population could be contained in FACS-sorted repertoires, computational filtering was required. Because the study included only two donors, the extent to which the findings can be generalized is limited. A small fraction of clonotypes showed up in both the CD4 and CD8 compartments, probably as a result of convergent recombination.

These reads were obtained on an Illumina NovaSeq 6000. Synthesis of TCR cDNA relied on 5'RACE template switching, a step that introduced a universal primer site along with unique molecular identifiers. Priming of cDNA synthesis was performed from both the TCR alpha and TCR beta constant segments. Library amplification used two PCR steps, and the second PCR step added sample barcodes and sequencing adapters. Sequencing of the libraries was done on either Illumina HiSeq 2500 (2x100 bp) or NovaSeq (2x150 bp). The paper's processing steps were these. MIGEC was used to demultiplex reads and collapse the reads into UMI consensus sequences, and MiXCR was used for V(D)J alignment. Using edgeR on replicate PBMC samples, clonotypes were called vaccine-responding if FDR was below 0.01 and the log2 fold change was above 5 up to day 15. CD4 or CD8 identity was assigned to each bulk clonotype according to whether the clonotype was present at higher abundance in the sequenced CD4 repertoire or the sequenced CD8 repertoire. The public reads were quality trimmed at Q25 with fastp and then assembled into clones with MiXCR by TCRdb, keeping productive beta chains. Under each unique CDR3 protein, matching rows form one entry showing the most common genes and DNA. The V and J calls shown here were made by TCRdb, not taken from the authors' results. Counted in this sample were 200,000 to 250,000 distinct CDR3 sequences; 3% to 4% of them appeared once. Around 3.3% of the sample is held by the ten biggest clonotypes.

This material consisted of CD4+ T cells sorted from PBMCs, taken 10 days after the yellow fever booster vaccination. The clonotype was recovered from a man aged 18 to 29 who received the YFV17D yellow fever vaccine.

The CDR3 here reads CASSLFGLAGDGTGELFF. Here is the DNA: TGTGCCAGCAGCTTATTCGGACTAGCGGGGGATGGCACCGGGGAGCTGTTTTTT. Recombination linked TRBV7-3 to TRBJ2-2; TRBD2 fits 13 bases in the junction. At the junction V is shortened by 2 bases and J by 4 bases; bases outside the gene matches: 7. Measured from the cysteine to the phenylalanine, the CDR3 is 18 residues long. Of all the DNA, just the CDR3 is kept, 54 bases in frame from base 1. The germline V gene supplies CDR1 SGHTA and CDR2 FQGTGA.